A single sample gave rise to the 28 T cell receptor beta chains below, sequenced in a study of CD8+ T cells in alopecia areata. Treatment given: oral pan-JAK inhibitor, 5-10 mg twice daily. Extracted RNA was reverse transcribed into cDNA, the sequencing template. Clones were read by immunoSEQ multiplex PCR, and TCRdb kept only the in-frame ones, dropping some. This sample carries some 190,000 clones, roughly 60% of them seen once, and the ten largest clones take approximately 0.93%. This specimen was CD4+ T cells sorted from blood, taken at week 24, from a patient treated with tofacitinib. The receptors were sampled from a human donor with alopecia areata.

This chain links TRBV2 with TRBJ2-7, with 13 bases lining up with TRBD2. Trimming removed 8 bases from V and 4 bases from J; junction bases left unmatched: 2. From germline, CDR1 is SNHLY and CDR2 FYNNEI. This CDR3 has 13 amino acids. CDR3 in amino acids: CASSGLAGYEQYF. CDR3 sequence (DNA): TGTGCCAGCTCGGGACTAGCGGGATACGAGCAGTACTTC. The whole variable domain, filled in from reference TRBV2 and TRBJ2-7, reads EPEVTQTPSHQVTQMGQEVILRCVPISNHLYFYWYRQILGQKVEFLVSFYNNEISEKSEIFDDQFSVERPDGSNFTLKIRSTKLEDSAMYFCASSGLAGYEQYFGPGTRLTVT.

The chain links TRBV11-2 to TRBJ1-1, with TRBD1 identical over 8 bases. The CDR3 loop spans 15 amino acids. Germline V CDR1 and CDR2: SGHAT, FQNNGV. V trimming: 5 bases; J trimming: 5 bases; junction bases outside the gene matches: 10. CDR3 sequence (DNA): TGTGCCAGCAGCCCAAGGATTACAGGGGGTACTGAAGCTTTCTTT. It codes for CASSPRITGGTEAFF.

The V gene is TRBV28, the J gene TRBJ1-5, with D perhaps TRBD1 (5 bases). Trimming removed 2 bases from V and 4 bases from J, with 12 bases in between. This CDR3 region has 15 residues. Per the germline V gene, CDR1 is MDHEN and CDR2 is SYDVKM. The CDR3 is CASSLQGSGNQPQHF. The CDR3 nucleotides are TGTGCCAGCAGTTTACAGGGTTCTGGGAATCAGCCCCAGCATTTT.

This clone was observed a few times. The sample carries other DNA sequences with the same CDR3. CDR3 nucleotide sequence: TGCGCCAGCAGCTTGAGAGCGGGGGGGTCCACAGATACGCAGTATTTT. Translated: CASSLRAGGSTDTQYF. V gene TRBV5-1 combines with J gene TRBJ2-3; 10 bases fit TRBD2. Germline CDR1 and CDR2: SGHRS and YFSETQ. CDR3 length equals 16 residues. J gave up 2 bases and V 1 base, and 4 bases lay outside the gene matches.

This clone was counted only a few times. CDR3 nucleotides: TGTGCCATCAGTGAGGGACTTAACTATGGCTACACCTTC. As protein: CAISEGLNYGYTF. The chain links TRBV10-3 to TRBJ1-2; no definite D call. V shed 2 bases and J shed 1 base, with 5 bases lying between them. Germline V gene data show CDR1 as ENHRY and CDR2 as SYGVKD. The CDR3 consists of 13 residues.

This clone was seen a handful of times. The chain employs TRBV6-5 and TRBJ1-2; D is uncertain. V gave up 6 bases and J gave up 7 bases, with 12 bases separating them. The germline V gene has CDR1 MNHEY and CDR2 SVGAGI. The CDR3 is 12 amino acids. CDR3 amino acids: CASSFPDGGYTF. CDR3 coding DNA: TGTGCCAGCAGCTTCCCCGATGGTGGCTACACCTTC.

The chain has TRBV29-1 and TRBJ2-5; 7 bases are shared with TRBD1. Germline CDR1 reads SQVTM; CDR2 reads ANQGSEA. Unmatched junction bases numbered 10, after V lost 5 bases and J lost 4 bases. The CDR3 length is 14 residues. CDR3 loop: CSVSHGQVSETQYF. The CDR3 coding sequence is TGCAGCGTTTCGCACGGACAGGTATCAGAGACCCAGTACTTC.

V is TRBV18 and J is TRBJ2-7; D unresolved. Trimming removed 4 bases from V and 5 bases from J, with 6 bases in between. The CDR3 totals 11 residues. Germline CDR1 reads KGHSH; CDR2 reads LQKENI. The CDR3 sequence is CASSLADEQYF. CDR3 coding DNA: TGTGCCAGCTCACTGGCTGACGAGCAGTACTTC.

The chain employs TRBV25-1 and TRBJ1-1; D is perhaps TRBD1 (6 bases). The CDR3 runs to 14 residues. Per the germline V gene, CDR1 is MGHDK and CDR2 is SYGVNS. Between the trimmed V and J ends, which lost 5 bases and 0 bases, there was a span of 10 bases. CDR3 residues: CASSQTGVNTEAFF. The CDR3 nucleotides are TGTGCCAGCAGTCAGACAGGCGTGAACACTGAAGCTTTCTTT.

The rearrangement joins TRBV30 to TRBJ2-4, with D tentatively TRBD2 (6 bases). There are 13 residues in the CDR3. Looked up from germline, CDR1 is GTSNPN and CDR2 is SVGIG (reference sequence). V was cut by 7 bases and J by 1 base, with 11 bases left in between. The CDR3 loop is CAFAGLAKNIQYF. Written as DNA, the CDR3 is TGTGCCTTCGCGGGACTTGCCAAAAACATTCAGTACTTC.

This chain connects TRBV4-3 to TRBJ1-1, with D unclear. The CDR3 sequence is 12 residues long. CDR1 and CDR2 (germline): LGHNA, YSLEER. Trimming removed 4 bases from V and 11 bases from J, with 14 bases in between. CDR3 DNA: TGCGCCAGCAGCCGGGTGGGGTACAAGGCTTTCTTT. Its protein is CASSRVGYKAFF.

The chain carries TRBV12-1 and TRBJ2-2; the table gives TRBD2 as D, unverified against the DNA. TRBV12-1 is noted as a pseudogene. CDR3 length: 17 residues. The DNA for the CDR3 is TGTGCCAGCAGCGCAGCATCGACTAGCGGACTAACCGGGGAGCTGTTTTTT. It is translated as CASSAASTSGLTGELFF.

This clone was observed a few times. The genes are TRBV10-3 and TRBJ1-3; D unresolved. The CDR3 has 14 amino acids. CDR1 is ENHRY, CDR2 SYGVKD, per germline. V was cut by 3 bases and J by 2 bases, with 8 bases left in between. The CDR3 DNA follows: TGTGCCATCAGTGAAGAGGGTCCTGGAAACACCATATATTTT. This gives the protein CAISEEGPGNTIYF.

The chain has TRBV29-1 and TRBJ1-6; TRBD1 agrees at 7 bases. The CDR3 sequence is 12 residues long. CDR1 and CDR2 from the germline V gene are SQVTM and ANQGSEA. V lost 7 bases, J lost 8 bases, and 5 bases stayed unmatched. Here the CDR3 DNA reads TGCAGCGCACGGACAGGCGATTCACCCCTCCACTTT. Translation: CSARTGDSPLHF.

This clone has more than one count but fewer than ten. The V and J genes are TRBV7-9 and TRBJ2-3; D is uncertain. Per germline, CDR1 SEHNR and CDR2 FQNEAQ (reference sequence). The CDR3 is made up of 13 amino acids. V shed 5 bases and J shed 2 bases, with 8 bases lying between them. The CDR3 DNA follows: TGTGCCAGCAGCCCTAGGAACACAGATACGCAGTATTTT. Its protein product is CASSPRNTDTQYF.

The V call is TRBV11-3, the J call TRBJ1-4, with D unresolved. This CDR3 contains 13 residues. CDR1 and CDR2 from the germline V gene are SGHNT and YENEEA. V was clipped by 4 bases and J by 8 bases, with 11 bases between them. The CDR3 loop is CASSSSGREKLFF. Here the CDR3 DNA reads TGTGCCAGCAGCTCCTCGGGGAGGGAAAAACTGTTTTTT. Together with reference TRBV11-3 and TRBJ1-4, the CDR3 gives the full variable domain: EAGVVQSPRYKIIEKKQPVAFWCNPISGHNTLYWYLQNLGQGPELLIRYENEEAVDDSQLPKDRFSAERLKGVDSTLKIQPAELGDSAVYLCASSSSGREKLFFGSGTQLSVL.

This rearrangement joins TRBV30 to TRBJ2-1; 10 positions match TRBD2. V dropped 0 bases and J dropped 9; count of bases not matched to a gene: 5. This CDR3 spans 14 amino acids. Germline V gives CDR1 GTSNPN, CDR2 SVGIG (reference sequence). The DNA for the CDR3 is TGTGCCTGGAGTGTAGCGGGGGGGCTGGGTGAGCAGTTCTTC. Amino acids: CAWSVAGGLGEQFF. Combining the CDR3 with reference TRBV30 and TRBJ2-1 gives the whole variable domain SQTIHQWPATLVQPVGSPLSLECTVEGTSNPNLYWYRQAAGRGLQLLFYSVGIGQISSEVPQNLSASRPQDRQFILSSKKLLLSDSGFYLCAWSVAGGLGEQFFGPGTRLTVL.

This clone showed up just a few times. The gene calls are TRBV29-1 and TRBJ2-5, with D possibly called TRBD1 or TRBD2 (7 bases each). From germline, CDR1 is SQVTM and CDR2 ANQGSEA. CDR3 length: 14 residues. V was pared by 7 bases and J by 0 bases, with 15 bases between. The CDR3 loop reads CSGSGTAYQETQYF. Here the CDR3 DNA reads TGCAGCGGGAGCGGGACAGCGTACCAAGAGACCCAGTACTTC. Full variable domain (missing parts from reference TRBV29-1 and TRBJ2-5): SAVISQKPSRDICQRGTSLTIQCQVDSQVTMMFWYRQQPGQSLTLIATANQGSEATYESGFVIDKFPISRPNLTFSTLTVSNMSPEDSSIYLCSGSGTAYQETQYFGPGTRLLVL.

The chain recombines TRBV19 with TRBJ1-1; 7 positions agree with TRBD1. CDR3 length equals 14 residues. The V and J ends lost 7 bases and 3 bases, in that order; junction bases with no gene match: 8. Germline V lookup: CDR1 LNHDA, CDR2 SQIVND (reference sequence). The CDR3 DNA follows: TGTGCCAGTAAAGAGTCAGGGGGAGACACTGAAGCTTTCTTT. It is translated as CASKESGGDTEAFF.

This rearrangement joins TRBV13 to TRBJ2-2; D might be TRBD1 or TRBD2, each matching 5 bases. The CDR3 spans 14 residues. Trimming removed 5 bases at V and 6 bases at J, with 13 bases between. The germline V gene encodes CDR1 PRHDT and CDR2 FYEKMQ (reference sequence). CDR3 amino acids: CASSPTGLAGELFF. The CDR3 coding sequence is TGTGCCAGCAGCCCGACGGGGCTAGCCGGGGAGCTGTTTTTT.

The chain carries TRBV5-6 and TRBJ1-4; D is possibly TRBD1 (5 bases). Germline CDR1 SGHDT, CDR2 YYEEEE. The V end lost 0 bases, the J end lost 4 bases, and 13 bases lay between the germline ends. This CDR3 has 16 residues. This CDR3 reads CASSLGREGYNEKLFF. The CDR3 DNA is TGTGCCAGCAGCTTGGGCAGGGAAGGGTATAATGAAAAACTGTTTTTT.

V usage is TRBV27 and J usage is TRBJ2-5; D gene ambiguous. V was shortened by 8 bases and J by 0 bases, with 13 bases between the two germline ends. The CDR3 length is 14 residues. CDR1 MNHEY and CDR2 SMNVEV come from the germline V gene (reference sequence). This CDR3 is CASGAGAHQETQYF. Here the CDR3 DNA reads TGTGCCAGCGGTGCAGGAGCCCACCAAGAGACCCAGTACTTC.

The rearrangement links TRBV4-3 to TRBJ1-2, with D uncertain. V was cut by 4 bases and J by 8 bases, with 14 bases left in between. Germline V gene data show CDR1 as LGHNA and CDR2 as YSLEER. CDR3 length equals 13 residues. The CDR3 loop reads CASSRVHEGGYTF. The CDR3 nucleotides read TGCGCCAGCAGCCGAGTTCATGAGGGAGGCTACACCTTC.

V gene TRBV10-3 combines with J gene TRBJ2-7, with 8 bases identical to TRBD1. Trimming removed 7 bases from V and 6 bases from J; junction bases left unmatched: 17. CDR1 is ENHRY, CDR2 SYGVKD, per germline. The CDR3 spans 16 residues. CDR3 DNA sequence: TGTGCCATCACCAAGACTACGGGGACAGGAATCTCCGAGCAGTACTTC. This gives the protein CAITKTTGTGISEQYF.

V is TRBV29-1 and J is TRBJ1-1; TRBD1 matches at 12 bases. The length of the CDR3 is 14 residues. CDR1 is SQVTM and CDR2 is ANQGSEA in the germline V gene. Unmatched junction bases numbered 9, after V lost 7 bases and J lost 6 bases. This CDR3 is CSAQPGQGASEAFF. The CDR3 bases are TGCAGCGCCCAACCGGGACAGGGGGCGTCTGAAGCTTTCTTT.

This clone showed up just a few times. The chain carries TRBV10-3 and TRBJ1-5, with TRBD1 as a possible D gene (6 bases). The germline CDR1 and CDR2 sequences are ENHRY and SYGVKD. Trimming removed 8 bases from V and 6 bases from J, with 14 bases in between. This CDR3 comprises 13 residues. CDR3 sequence: CAIGGGYFQPQHF. CDR3 coding DNA: TGTGCCATCGGAGGGGGGTACTTTCAGCCCCAGCATTTT.

V gene TRBV14 combines with J gene TRBJ2-5; weak D call: TRBD2 (6 bases). The length of the CDR3 is 16 residues. V gave up 3 bases and J gave up 5 bases, with 19 bases separating them. Germline lookup yields CDR1 SGHDN and CDR2 FVKESK. The DNA for the CDR3 is TGTGCCAGCAGCCAGCTTGTGGGAGCGGGTCATGAGACCCAGTACTTC. Protein: CASSQLVGAGHETQYF.

The chain combines TRBV11-2 with TRBJ1-6; D perhaps matches TRBD1 (6 bases). This CDR3 has 15 amino acids. Trimming left V 1 base short and J 7 bases short, with 11 bases between. The germline V gene has CDR1 SGHAT and CDR2 FQNNGV. CDR3 nucleotide sequence: TGTGCCAGCAGCTTAGCTTGGACAGCGAATTCACCCCTCCACTTT. Protein sequence: CASSLAWTANSPLHF.